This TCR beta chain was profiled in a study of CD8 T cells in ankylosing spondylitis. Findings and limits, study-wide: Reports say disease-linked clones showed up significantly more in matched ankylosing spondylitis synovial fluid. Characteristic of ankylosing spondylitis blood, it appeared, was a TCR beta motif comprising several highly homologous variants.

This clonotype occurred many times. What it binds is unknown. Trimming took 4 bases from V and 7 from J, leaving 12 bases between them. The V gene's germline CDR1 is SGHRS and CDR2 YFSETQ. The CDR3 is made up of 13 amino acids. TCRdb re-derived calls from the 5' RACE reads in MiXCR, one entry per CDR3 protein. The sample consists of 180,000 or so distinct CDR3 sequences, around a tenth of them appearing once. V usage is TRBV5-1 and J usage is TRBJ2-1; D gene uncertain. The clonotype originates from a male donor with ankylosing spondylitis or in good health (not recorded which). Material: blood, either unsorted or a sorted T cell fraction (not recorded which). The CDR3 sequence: CASSLRMGNEQFF. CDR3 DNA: TGCGCCAGCAGCCTTAGGATGGGGAATGAGCAGTTCTTC. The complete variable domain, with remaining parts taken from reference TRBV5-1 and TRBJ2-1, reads KAGVTQTPRYLIKTRGQQVTLSCSPISGHRSVSWYQQTPGQGLQFLFEYFSETQRNKGNFPGRFSGRQFSNSRSEMNVSTLELGDSALYLCASSLRMGNEQFFGPGTRLTVL.